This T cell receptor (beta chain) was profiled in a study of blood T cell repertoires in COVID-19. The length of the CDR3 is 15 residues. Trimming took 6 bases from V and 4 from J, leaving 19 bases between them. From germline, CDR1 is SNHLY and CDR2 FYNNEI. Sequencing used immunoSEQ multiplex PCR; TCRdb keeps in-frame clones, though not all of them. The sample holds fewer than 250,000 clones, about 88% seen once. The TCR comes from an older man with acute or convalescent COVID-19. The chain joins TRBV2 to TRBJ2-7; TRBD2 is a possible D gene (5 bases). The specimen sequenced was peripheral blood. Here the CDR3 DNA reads TGTGCCAGCAGCCGAACCGCCGAGGGCCTTTACGAGCAGTACTTC. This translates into CASSRTAEGLYEQYF.